The rows below give T cell receptor beta chains drawn from one sample of a study of response to subunit inactivated influenza vaccine. A single record per CDR3 protein comes from TCRdb applying MiXCR to the RT-PCR reads. The sample shows about 520,000 distinct CDR3 sequences, approximately 7.2% of them seen only once. Sequencing was performed on PBMCs from blood, taken 23 months after vaccination. The origin of the receptors is a man between 50 and 75 years old who received an inactivated influenza vaccine. CDR3s include the opening cysteine and the closing phenylalanine or tryptophan. Each record gives: D gene, V gene, J gene, clone size, CDR3 DNA, CDR3 protein. A D gene is named only where the DNA matches it firmly. Not all rows give a size; the values are once, few, many and, for expanded clones, a class.

>NA|TRBV12-3/TRBV12-4|TRBJ2-1|NA
TGTGCCAGCACCTTAGGGCGGGCGGGAAATGAGCAGTTCTTC
CASTLGRAGNEQFF
>NA|TRBV20-1|TRBJ2-1|few
TGCAGTGCTAGTTTACTAGATTGGGGGTATGAGCAGTTCTTC
CSASLLDWGYEQFF
>NA|TRBV4-2|TRBJ2-7|NA
TGTGCCAGCAGCCAAGGTGTCTCATTCAACTACGAGCAGTACTTC
CASSQGVSFNYEQYF
>NA|TRBV24-1|TRBJ2-2|NA
TGTGCCACCAGTGATTTGTCGGTTCGGACCACCGGGGAGCTGTTTTTT
CATSDLSVRTTGELFF
>NA|TRBV11-2|TRBJ2-7|NA
TGTGCCAGCAGCTTAGGATTCCGCGAGTACGAGCAGTACTTC
CASSLGFREYEQYF
>NA|TRBV29-1|TRBJ1-4|NA
TGCAGCGTCGCCCGGGGCACCGCAACTAATGAAAAACTGTTTTTT
CSVARGTATNEKLFF
>NA|TRBV20-1|TRBJ1-5|few
TGCAGTGCTCTTCAGGGTGGGAATCAGCCCCAGCATTTT
CSALQGGNQPQHF
>NA|TRBV6-6|TRBJ2-1|few
TGTGCCAGCAGGCCCTCGGGGAATGAGCAGTTCTTC
CASRPSGNEQFF
>NA|TRBV27|TRBJ2-5|NA
TGTGCCAGCGGTAGACTTAGGGGAGGTTTCGGGGGGCGACAAGAGACCCAGTACTTC
CASGRLRGGFGGRQETQYF
>NA|TRBV12-3/TRBV12-4|TRBJ2-1|many
TGTGCCAGCAGTCACTCAAGTGCCCCGCAGTTCTTC
CASSHSSAPQFF
>NA|TRBV10-3|TRBJ2-3|few
TGTGCCGGGGGGGCGCACATCACAGATACGCAGTATTTT
CAGGAHITDTQYF
>NA|TRBV20-1|TRBJ2-1|NA
TGCAGTGCTAGAGAGTCGGGAACCCTCAGGCGAGGCAATGAGCAGTTCTTC
CSARESGTLRRGNEQFF
>NA|TRBV10-3|TRBJ1-1|NA
TGTGCCATCAGTGGACAGAACATGAACACTGAAGCTTTCTTT
CAISGQNMNTEAFF
>NA|TRBV5-1|TRBJ1-2|NA
TGCGCCAGCAGCTTAGGGGACGCAGGGGGCTACACCTTC
CASSLGDAGGYTF
>NA|TRBV7-8|TRBJ1-1|NA
TGTGCCAGCAGCTTAGATCGGGGGATGAACACTGAAGCTTTCTTT
CASSLDRGMNTEAFF
>NA|TRBV20-1|TRBJ2-1|many
TGCAGTGCTAGAGGACGGACGGGAGTGTACAATGAGCAGTTCTTC
CSARGRTGVYNEQFF
>TRBD2|TRBV20-1|TRBJ2-3|many
TGCAGTGCTATGGAAGCGGGGAGCTTCACAGATACGCAGTATTTT
CSAMEAGSFTDTQYF
>NA|TRBV7-6|TRBJ1-6|few
TGTGCCAGCAGCTTAGCTGCAGGCTCCTATAATTCACCCCTCCACTTT
CASSLAAGSYNSPLHF
>TRBD2|TRBV4-2|TRBJ2-1|NA
TGTGCCAGCAGCCAAGAGGGACTAGCGGCAATCTACAATGAGCAGTTCTTC
CASSQEGLAAIYNEQFF
>NA|TRBV19|TRBJ2-3|few
TGTGCCAGTAGTATGATCGGGACTGTCACAGATACGCAGTATTTT
CASSMIGTVTDTQYF
>NA|TRBV10-3|TRBJ2-5|NA
TGTGCCATCAGTGAGTCGAATTTTGTCCAAGAGACCCAGTACTTC
CAISESNFVQETQYF
>NA|TRBV20-1|TRBJ2-3|few
TGCAGTGCTAGAGATCTGGGGGGAGAGACAGATACGCAGTATTTT
CSARDLGGETDTQYF
>NA|TRBV7-9|TRBJ2-1|many
TGTGCCAGCAGCCCTCTTGTAACAGATTCATCCTACAATGAGCAGTTCTTC
CASSPLVTDSSYNEQFF
>TRBD1|TRBV7-2|TRBJ2-1|NA
TGTGCCAGCAGCCGGACAGGGCCCGTTGACAATGAGCAGTTCTTC
CASSRTGPVDNEQFF
>NA|TRBV3-1|TRBJ1-6|NA
TGTGCCAGCAGCCAAAGGTCCTCCGGGGATTCACCCCTCCACTTT
CASSQRSSGDSPLHF
>TRBD1|TRBV4-1|TRBJ2-7|NA
TGCGCCAGCAGCCTTACTTTGGACAGGGCAACCTACGAGCAGTACTTC
CASSLTLDRATYEQYF
>NA|TRBV11-2|TRBJ2-1|NA
TGTGCCAGCAGCTTTGGGGTGGGGGCTTACAATGAGCAGTTCTTC
CASSFGVGAYNEQFF
>NA|TRBV5-1|TRBJ2-5|few
TGCGCCAGCAGCTCACCATCTGGACAGCAAGAGACCCAGTACTTC
CASSSPSGQQETQYF
>NA|TRBV5-1|TRBJ2-7|NA
TGCGCCAGCAGCGCCGGGCCCCACGGGGTCTCCTACGAGCAGTACTTC
CASSAGPHGVSYEQYF
>TRBD2|TRBV11-2|TRBJ2-1|many
TGTGCCAGCAGCCGACAACTAGCGGGAGTATCCTACAATGAGCAGTTCTTC
CASSRQLAGVSYNEQFF
>NA|TRBV6-2/TRBV6-3|TRBJ2-3|once
TGTGCCAGTCAGGGAAGTTTGAGGAGCAATCAGCCCCAGTATTTT
CASQGSLRSNQPQYF
>NA|TRBV12-3/TRBV12-4|TRBJ2-7|few
TGTGCCAGCAGTTTAGGTCCGGGGGTGTACGAGCAGTACTTC
CASSLGPGVYEQYF
>TRBD2|TRBV20-1|TRBJ2-1|many
TGCAGTGCCGGGGGGACTAGCGGGGGCAATGAGCAGTTCTTC
CSAGGTSGGNEQFF
>NA|TRBV5-1|TRBJ1-1|many
TGCGCCAGCAGCTTAGGAACCACTGAAGCTTTCTTT
CASSLGTTEAFF
>TRBD1|TRBV11-3|TRBJ2-7|NA
TGTGCCAGCAGCCCCCGAACAGGGGGGAGAGAGCAGTACTTC
CASSPRTGGREQYF
>NA|TRBV12-3/TRBV12-4|TRBJ2-7|many
TGTGCCAGCAGTAATGGACAGACCTACGAGCAGTACTTC
CASSNGQTYEQYF
>TRBD2|TRBV10-2|TRBJ2-2|NA
TGCGCCAGCAGTGAGCCGACTAGCGGCCCCCACACCGGGGAGCTGTTTTTT
CASSEPTSGPHTGELFF
>TRBD1|TRBV6-2/TRBV6-3|TRBJ2-7|few
TGTGCCAGCAGTTACCATACGAGGACAGGTAGCAACGAGCAGTACTTC
CASSYHTRTGSNEQYF
>TRBD2|TRBV12-3/TRBV12-4|TRBJ2-7|many
TGTGCCAGCAGTCCTAGCGGGAAGTCCTACGAGCAGTACTTC
CASSPSGKSYEQYF
>NA|TRBV5-5|TRBJ2-2|many
TGTGCCAGCAGCCGAAACAGGGACGGGGAGCTGTTTTTT
CASSRNRDGELFF
>TRBD1|TRBV10-3|TRBJ1-1|many
TGTGCCATCAGTGGGGACAGAGACACTGAAGCTTTCTTT
CAISGDRDTEAFF
>TRBD1|TRBV6-1|TRBJ2-5|few
TGTGCCAGCAGACCACAAAGGACAGGTCAAGAGACCCAGTACTTC
CASRPQRTGQETQYF
>TRBD1|TRBV12-3/TRBV12-4|TRBJ1-1|many
TGTGCCAGCAGAGGACAGGGGGGCACTGAAGCTTTCTTT
CASRGQGGTEAFF
>NA|TRBV30|TRBJ1-5|few
TGTGCCTGGAGCAACTTGGGGGGGTATCAGCCCCAGCATTTT
CAWSNLGGYQPQHF
>TRBD2|TRBV6-2/TRBV6-3|TRBJ2-3|few
TGTGCCAGCACTTTGCGGGGGGCAGATACGCAGTATTTT
CASTLRGADTQYF
>NA|TRBV12-3/TRBV12-4|TRBJ1-1|few
TGTGCCAGCAGTTTAATCAGTCCCGGGCTGGCTTTCTTT
CASSLISPGLAFF
>TRBD2|TRBV6-5|TRBJ2-1|few
TGTGCCAGCAGTTACTCGCGGCGGGGGAGTTACAATGAGCAGTTCTTC
CASSYSRRGSYNEQFF
>NA|TRBV6-1|TRBJ1-6|NA
TGTGCCAGCAGGACTACCGGGACAAATTCACCCCTCCACTTT
CASRTTGTNSPLHF
>NA|TRBV27|TRBJ1-6|many
TGTGCCAGCAGTCTTATGGGGGGGCGTAGTTCACCCCTCCACTTT
CASSLMGGRSSPLHF
>TRBD2|TRBV11-2|TRBJ2-5|many
TGTGCCAGCACCATGGGACTAGCGGGGCCAAGGGAAGAGACCCAGTACTTC
CASTMGLAGPREETQYF
>TRBD1|TRBV6-5|TRBJ1-2|NA
TGTGCCAGCAGTTACGGGGGACAGGCTTCTCCTCTATTGAAATTC
CASSYGGQASPLLKF
>NA|TRBV6-1|TRBJ2-3|NA
TGTGCCAGCAGTAAGCAACAGGGGCGGGACACAGATACGCAGTATTTT
CASSKQQGRDTDTQYF
>TRBD2|TRBV20-1|TRBJ2-3|NA
TGCAGTGCTTCACAAGGACTAGCGGGAGGTCGTTTT
CSASQGLAGGRF
>NA|TRBV3-1|TRBJ1-2|NA
TGTGCCAGCAGCCAATTTGGGAGTTATGGCTACACCTTC
CASSQFGSYGYTF
>NA|TRBV4-2|TRBJ2-5|few
TGTGCCAGCAGCCAAGATTGGGGTTCGGGGAGTCGAGAGACCCAGTACTTC
CASSQDWGSGSRETQYF